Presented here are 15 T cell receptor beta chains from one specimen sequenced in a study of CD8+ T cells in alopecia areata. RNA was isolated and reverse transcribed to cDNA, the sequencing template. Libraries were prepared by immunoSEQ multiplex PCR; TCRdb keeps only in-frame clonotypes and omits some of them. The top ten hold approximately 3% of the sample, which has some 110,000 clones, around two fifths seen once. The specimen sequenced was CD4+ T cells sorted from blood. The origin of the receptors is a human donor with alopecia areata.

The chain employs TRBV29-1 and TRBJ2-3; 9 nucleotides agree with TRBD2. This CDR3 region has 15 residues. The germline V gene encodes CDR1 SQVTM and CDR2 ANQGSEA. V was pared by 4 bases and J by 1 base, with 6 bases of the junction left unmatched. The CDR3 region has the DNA TGCAGCGTTGCATCCGGGACTAGCCGCACAGATACGCAGTATTTT. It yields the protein CSVASGTSRTDTQYF.

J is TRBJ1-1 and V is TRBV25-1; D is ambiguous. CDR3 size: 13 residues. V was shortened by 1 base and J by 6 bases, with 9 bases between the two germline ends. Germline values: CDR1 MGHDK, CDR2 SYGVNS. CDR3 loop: CASSEFRAAEAFF. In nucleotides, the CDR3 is TGTGCCAGCAGTGAATTTAGGGCCGCTGAAGCTTTCTTT.

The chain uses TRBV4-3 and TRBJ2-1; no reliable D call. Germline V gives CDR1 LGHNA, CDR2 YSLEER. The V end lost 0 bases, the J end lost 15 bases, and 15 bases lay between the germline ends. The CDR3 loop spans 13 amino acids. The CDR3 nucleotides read TGCGCCAGCAGCCAAGAGATGGGTTTCAAGTGGTTCTTC. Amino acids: CASSQEMGFKWFF.

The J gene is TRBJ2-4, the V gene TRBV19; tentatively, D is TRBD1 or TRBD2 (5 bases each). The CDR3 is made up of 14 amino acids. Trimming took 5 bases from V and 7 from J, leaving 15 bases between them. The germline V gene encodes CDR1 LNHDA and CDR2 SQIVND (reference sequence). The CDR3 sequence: CASSPGDRWNIQYF. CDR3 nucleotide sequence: TGTGCCAGTAGTCCCGGGGACCGGTGGAACATTCAGTACTTC.

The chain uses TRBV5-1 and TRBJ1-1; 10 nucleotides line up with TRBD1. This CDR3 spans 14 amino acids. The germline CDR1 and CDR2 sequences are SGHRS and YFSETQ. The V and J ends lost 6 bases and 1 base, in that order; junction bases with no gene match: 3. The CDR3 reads CASTWTGGNTEAFF. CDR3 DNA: TGCGCCAGCACCTGGACAGGGGGGAACACTGAAGCTTTCTTT.

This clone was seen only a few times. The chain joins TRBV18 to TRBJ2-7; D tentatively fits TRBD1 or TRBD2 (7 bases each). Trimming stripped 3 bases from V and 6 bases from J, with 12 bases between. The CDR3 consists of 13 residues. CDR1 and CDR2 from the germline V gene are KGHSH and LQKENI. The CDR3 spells CASSPQGGPEQYF. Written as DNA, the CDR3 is TGTGCCAGCTCACCCCAGGGGGGGCCCGAGCAGTACTTC.

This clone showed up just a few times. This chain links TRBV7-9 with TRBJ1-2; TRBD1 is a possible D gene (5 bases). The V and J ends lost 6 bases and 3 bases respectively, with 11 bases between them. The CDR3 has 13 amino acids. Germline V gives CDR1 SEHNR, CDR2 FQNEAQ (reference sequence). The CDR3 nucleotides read TGTGCCAGCAGTCCCGACAGCTACTATGGCTACACCTTC. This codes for CASSPDSYYGYTF.

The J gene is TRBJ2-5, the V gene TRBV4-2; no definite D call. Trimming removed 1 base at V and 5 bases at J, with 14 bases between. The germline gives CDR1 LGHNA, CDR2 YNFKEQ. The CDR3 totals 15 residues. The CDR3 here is CASSQVSQNSETQYF. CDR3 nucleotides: TGTGCCAGCAGCCAAGTTTCACAGAACAGCGAGACCCAGTACTTC.

CDR3 in DNA: TGCGCCAGCAGCCAAGGGCGACCTACTACTGGAGGTGGGAATGAAAAACTGTTTTTT. It yields the protein CASSQGRPTTGGGNEKLFF. The chain joins TRBV4-3 to TRBJ1-4; D call uncertain. The CDR3 consists of 19 residues. Germline CDR1 LGHNA, CDR2 YSLEER. The V end lost 1 base, the J end lost 5 bases, and 23 bases lay between the germline ends.

CDR3 amino acids: CAWSVSAVMFF. CDR3 DNA sequence: TGTGCCTGGAGTGTCTCGGCGGTGATGTTTTTT. The rearrangement joins TRBV30 to TRBJ2-2; D not resolved. V lost 0 bases and J lost 15, with 11 bases in between. Germline loops: CDR1 GTSNPN, CDR2 SVGIG (reference sequence). The CDR3 sequence is 11 residues long. The whole variable domain, filled in from reference TRBV30 and TRBJ2-2, reads SQTIHQWPATLVQPVGSPLSLECTVEGTSNPNLYWYRQAAGRGLQLLFYSVGIGQISSEVPQNLSASRPQDRQFILSSKKLLLSDSGFYLCAWSVSAVMFFGEGSRLTVL.

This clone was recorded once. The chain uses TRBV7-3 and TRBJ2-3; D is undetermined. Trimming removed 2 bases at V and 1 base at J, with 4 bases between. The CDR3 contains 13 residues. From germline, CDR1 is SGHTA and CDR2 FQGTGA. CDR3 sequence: CASSLYGTDTQYF. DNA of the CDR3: TGTGCCAGCAGCTTATACGGCACAGATACGCAGTATTTT.

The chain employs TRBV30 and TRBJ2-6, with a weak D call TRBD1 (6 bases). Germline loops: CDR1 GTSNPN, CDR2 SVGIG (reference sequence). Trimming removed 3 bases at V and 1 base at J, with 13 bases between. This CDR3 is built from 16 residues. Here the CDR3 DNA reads TGTGCCTGGAGGGGGGCTGAATGGTCTGGGGCCAACGTCCTGACTTTC. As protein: CAWRGAEWSGANVLTF.

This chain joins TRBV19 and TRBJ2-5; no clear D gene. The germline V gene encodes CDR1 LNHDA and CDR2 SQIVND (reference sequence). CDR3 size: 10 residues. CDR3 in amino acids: CAAGRETQYF. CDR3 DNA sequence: TGTGCAGCTGGCCGAGAGACCCAGTACTTC. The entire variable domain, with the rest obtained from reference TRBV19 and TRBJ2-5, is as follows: DGGITQSPKYLFRKEGQNVTLSCEQNLNHDAMYWYRQDPGQGLRLIYYSQIVNDFQKGDIAEGYSVSREKKESFPLTVTSAQKNPTAFYLCAAGRETQYFGPGTRLLVL.

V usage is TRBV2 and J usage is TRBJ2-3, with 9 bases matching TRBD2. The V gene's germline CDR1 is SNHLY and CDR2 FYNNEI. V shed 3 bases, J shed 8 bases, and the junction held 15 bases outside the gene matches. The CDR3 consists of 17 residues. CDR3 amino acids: CASSDQIMASGAGTQYF. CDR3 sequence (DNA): TGTGCCAGCAGTGACCAGATTATGGCTAGCGGGGCCGGTACGCAGTATTTT.

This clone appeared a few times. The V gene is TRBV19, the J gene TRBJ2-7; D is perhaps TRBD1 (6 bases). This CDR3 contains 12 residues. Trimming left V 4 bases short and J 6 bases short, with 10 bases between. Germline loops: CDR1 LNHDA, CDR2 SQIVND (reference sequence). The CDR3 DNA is TGTGCCAGTAGTAACAGGGAACCCGAGCAGTACTTC. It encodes CASSNREPEQYF.